This TCR beta chain was identified in a study of cytomegalovirus exposure and HLA in healthy donors. Study observations and caveats: The authors later linked a missense DCLRE1C variant to TCR beta V- and J-gene trimming. Indistinguishable V segments such as TRBV6-2 and TRBV6-3 were excluded.

CDR1 is SQVTM, CDR2 ANQGSEA, per germline. The V and J ends lost 4 bases and 0 bases respectively, with 9 bases between them. This CDR3 spans 13 amino acids. This cohort consisted of healthy bone marrow donors. PCR amplification relied on 60 Vbeta primers (plus 13 Jbeta primers). Measured with immunoSEQ multiplex PCR; TCRdb has only the in-frame clones, and not every one. The repertoire holds some 180,000 clones, with 73% as singletons. Notes on this clone: What it recognizes is unknown.

Sequenced input: PBMCs. The chain employs TRBV29-1 and TRBJ1-1; the D gene is possibly TRBD1 (5 bases). The clonotype comes from a woman under 40 in good health and CMV-seronegative. CDR3 DNA: TGCAGCGTTGGTTCCAGGGTGAACACTGAAGCTTTCTTT. This codes for CSVGSRVNTEAFF. The entire variable domain, with the rest obtained from reference TRBV29-1 and TRBJ1-1, is as follows: SAVISQKPSRDICQRGTSLTIQCQVDSQVTMMFWYRQQPGQSLTLIATANQGSEATYESGFVIDKFPISRPNLTFSTLTVSNMSPEDSSIYLCSVGSRVNTEAFFGQGTRLTVV.